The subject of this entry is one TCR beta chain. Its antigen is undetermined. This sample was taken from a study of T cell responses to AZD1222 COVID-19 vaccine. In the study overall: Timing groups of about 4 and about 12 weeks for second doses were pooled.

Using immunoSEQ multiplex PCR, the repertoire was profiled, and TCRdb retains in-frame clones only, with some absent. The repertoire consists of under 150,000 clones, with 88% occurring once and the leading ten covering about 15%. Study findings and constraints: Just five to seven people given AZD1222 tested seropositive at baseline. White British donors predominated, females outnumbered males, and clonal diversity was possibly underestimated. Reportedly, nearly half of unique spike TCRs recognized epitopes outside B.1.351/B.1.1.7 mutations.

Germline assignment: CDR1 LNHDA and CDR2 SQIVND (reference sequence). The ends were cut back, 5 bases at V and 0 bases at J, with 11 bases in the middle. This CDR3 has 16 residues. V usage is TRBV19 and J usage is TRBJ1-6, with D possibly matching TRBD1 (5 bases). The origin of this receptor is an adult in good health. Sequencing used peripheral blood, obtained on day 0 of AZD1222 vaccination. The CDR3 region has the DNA TGTGCCAGTAGTGGATACAGGAGCTCCTATAATTCACCCCTCCACTTT. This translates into CASSGYRSSYNSPLHF.